The source of this T cell receptor beta chain is a study of T cell changes during pregnancy in multiple sclerosis (dated by TCRdb to between 2017 and 2020). Describing the broader study: Changes in the T cell repertoire over the course of pregnancy were examined in this study in women with multiple sclerosis.

For CDR1 and CDR2, the germline V gene lists SGHRS and YFSETQ. A distance of 15 bases separates the germline ends of V and J, which lose 6 bases and 1 base respectively. The CDR3 measures 15 amino acids from cysteine to phenylalanine. Kept here is only the CDR3 DNA, which spans 45 bases and is read in frame from base 1. The receptor library was made with the immunoSEQ multiplex PCR assay. TCRdb limited this immuneACCESS table to in-frame rearrangements with V and J called. A share of clones is missing; checked studies link under half to unresolved V genes, and the rest is unexplained. Present in this sample are over 70,000 clones, 80% to 95% of which were seen just once. The ten biggest clones cover 1.5% to 2% of the sample. With respect to this clone: Its antigen specificity is not known. There are no base qualities to consult, and no much larger clone falls within one base.

The TCR comes from a female donor in good health, enrolled as a control in a pregnancy study. The rearrangement joined TRBV5-1 to TRBJ2-3; no confident D gene assignment can be made. Sequencing used peripheral blood, obtained in the first trimester of pregnancy. DNA sequence: TGCGCCAGCACCAACCGCGGCGCTGGCACAGATACGCAGTATTTT. This is translated as CASTNRGAGTDTQYF.